These 9 T cell receptor beta chains originate from one sample sequenced in a study of T-cell reconstitution after alpha-beta-depleted transplantation in children (dated by TCRdb to 2016 to 2018). The sample's treatment or condition label is to be understood as: allogeneic hematopoietic cell transplantation with graft depleted of TCRalphabeta T cells and CD19 B cells. The library was prepared using PCR. Sequenced on an Illumina HiSeq 2500. Molecular barcoding was employed in the preparation of TCR libraries, with unique molecular identifiers being used to normalize TCRbeta repertoire quantification. Through fastp at Q25 and MiXCR, TCRdb rebuilt clones from the public reads, retaining in-frame beta chains. Identical CDR3 proteins give one entry, which carries the most common genes and DNA. Across this sample there are fewer than 350,000 distinct CDR3 sequences, with about 9.4% seen only once. Of the sample, less than 9% falls within the top ten clones.

The material was PBMCs, obtained before TCRalphabeta/CD19-depleted stem cell transplant. These receptors came from a boy younger than two with acute myeloid leukemia, due to receive a stem cell transplant.

Many counts were recorded for this clonotype. The V call is TRBV7-3, the J call TRBJ2-1, with unresolved D. This CDR3 has 13 amino acids. V was pared by 0 bases and J by 2 bases, with 2 bases between. Germline-derived CDR1 and CDR2 are SGHTA and FQGTGA. The CDR3 region is CASSLTTYNEQFF. DNA of the CDR3: TGTGCCAGCAGCTTAACAACCTACAATGAGCAGTTCTTC.

In its sample, this clonotype was seen many times. V gene TRBV10-3 combines with J gene TRBJ2-5; maybe TRBD1 (5 bases). V lost 6 bases to trimming and J lost 5 bases, with 13 bases between them. The CDR3 is 13 residues long. The V gene's germline CDR1 is ENHRY and CDR2 SYGVKD. The CDR3 DNA sequence: TGTGCCATCAGCATACAGGTGTGGGAGACCCAGTACTTC. It translates to CAISIQVWETQYF.

This clonotype has only a few counts. This chain joins TRBV20-1 and TRBJ1-2; no clear D. Germline CDR1 and CDR2: DFQATT and SNEGSKA (reference sequence). This CDR3 comprises 14 residues. Deletions cut 6 bases from V and 2 bases from J, with 16 bases between. DNA of the CDR3: TGCAGTGCCAGAACCTTACAACTGAACTATGGCTACACCTTC. Amino acids: CSARTLQLNYGYTF.

This clonotype was found many times. The V gene is TRBV7-9, the J gene TRBJ2-3; TRBD2 might be the D (6 bases). The length of the CDR3 is 15 residues. V lost 4 bases to trimming and J lost 1 base, with 12 bases between them. In germline, CDR1 is SEHNR, CDR2 FQNEAQ (reference sequence). The DNA for the CDR3 is TGTGCCAGCAGCTCCACGGCTAGCGGCACAGATACGCAGTATTTT. Residues: CASSSTASGTDTQYF.

This chain joins TRBV2 and TRBJ2-2; D perhaps matches TRBD1 (6 bases). The V gene lost 6 bases and the J gene lost 4 bases, with 12 bases spanning the gap. CDR3 size: 14 residues. Germline CDR1 reads SNHLY; CDR2 reads FYNNEI. CDR3 in DNA: TGTGCCAGCAGCACGGACAGAGGCACCGGGGAGCTGTTTTTT. Translating gives CASSTDRGTGELFF.

This clonotype has at least ten counts. In DNA form, the CDR3 reads TGTGCCACCAGTGAGGCCGGGACTCCTTACACAGATACGCAGTATTTT. Translation: CATSEAGTPYTDTQYF. V gene TRBV24-1 combines with J gene TRBJ2-3, with a possible D match to TRBD2 (6 bases). Germline assignment: CDR1 KGHDR and CDR2 SFDVKD. This CDR3 spans 16 amino acids. Deletions cut 4 bases from V and 2 bases from J, with 15 bases between.

Ten or more counts support this clonotype. This rearrangement joins TRBV20-1 to TRBJ2-7; 10 bases fit TRBD2. Per the germline V gene, CDR1 is DFQATT and CDR2 is SNEGSKA (reference sequence). The CDR3 has 14 amino acids. With 5 bases clipped from V and 1 base from J, the junction kept 5 bases outside the gene matches. The CDR3 spells CSAFTSGISYEQYF. The CDR3, as DNA: TGCAGTGCTTTTACTAGCGGGATTTCCTACGAGCAGTACTTC.

Many counts were recorded for this clonotype. The J gene is TRBJ1-1, the V gene TRBV7-8; D gene ambiguous. There are 13 residues in the CDR3. V gave up 4 bases and J gave up 4 bases, with 10 bases separating them. Germline V gene data show CDR1 as SGHVS and CDR2 as FQNEAQ. CDR3 nucleotides: TGTGCCAGCAGCTGGAGGGCCGCCACTGAAGCTTTCTTT. It yields the protein CASSWRAATEAFF.

This clonotype was found many times. J is TRBJ2-3 and V is TRBV6-5, with TRBD2 matching 8 bases. The CDR3 is made up of 16 amino acids. The J segment lost 1 base and the V segment lost 2 bases, leaving 5 bases of the junction unmatched. The germline CDR1 and CDR2 sequences are MNHEY and SVGAGI. The CDR3 DNA follows: TGTGCCAGCAGTTACAACGGGGGGGCTGGCACAGATACGCAGTATTTT. Its translation is CASSYNGGAGTDTQYF.